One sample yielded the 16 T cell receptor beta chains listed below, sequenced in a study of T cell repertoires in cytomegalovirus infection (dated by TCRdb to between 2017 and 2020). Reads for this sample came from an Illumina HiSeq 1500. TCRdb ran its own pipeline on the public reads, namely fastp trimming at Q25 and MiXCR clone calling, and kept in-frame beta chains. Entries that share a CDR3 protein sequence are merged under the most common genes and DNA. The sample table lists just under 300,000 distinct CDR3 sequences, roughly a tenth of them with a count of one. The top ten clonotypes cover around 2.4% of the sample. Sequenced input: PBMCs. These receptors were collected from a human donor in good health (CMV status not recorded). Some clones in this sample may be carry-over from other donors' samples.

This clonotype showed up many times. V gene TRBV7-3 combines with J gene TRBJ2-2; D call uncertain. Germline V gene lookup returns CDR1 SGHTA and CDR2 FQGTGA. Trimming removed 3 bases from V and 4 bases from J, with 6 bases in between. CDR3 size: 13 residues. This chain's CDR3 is CASSFRATGELFF. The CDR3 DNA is TGTGCCAGCAGCTTTCGTGCCACCGGGGAGCTGTTTTTT. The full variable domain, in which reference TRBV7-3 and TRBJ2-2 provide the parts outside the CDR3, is GAGVSQTPSNKVTEKGKYVELRCDPISGHTALYWYRQSLGQGPEFLIYFQGTGAADDSGLPNDRFFAVRPEGSVSTLKIQRTERGDSAVYLCASSFRATGELFFGEGSRLTVL.

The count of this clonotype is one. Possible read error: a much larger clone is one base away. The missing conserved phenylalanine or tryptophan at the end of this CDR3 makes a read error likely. The CDR3 protein is CASSLRQHSPLHS. The CDR3 DNA is TGTGCCAGCAGCTTACGACAGCACTCACCCCTCCACTCT. The chain uses TRBV5-6 and TRBJ1-6; D perhaps matches TRBD1 (5 bases). Trimming shortened V by 2 bases and J by 10 bases, and 10 bases separated the two germline ends. CDR1 and CDR2 from the germline V gene are SGHDT and YYEEEE. This CDR3 is built from 13 residues.

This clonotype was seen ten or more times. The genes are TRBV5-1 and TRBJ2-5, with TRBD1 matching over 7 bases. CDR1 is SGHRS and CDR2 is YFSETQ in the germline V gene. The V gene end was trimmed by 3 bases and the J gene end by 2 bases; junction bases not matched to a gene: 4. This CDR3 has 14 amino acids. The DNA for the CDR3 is TGCGCCAGCAGCTGGGGGACAGCACAAGAGACCCAGTACTTC. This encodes CASSWGTAQETQYF.

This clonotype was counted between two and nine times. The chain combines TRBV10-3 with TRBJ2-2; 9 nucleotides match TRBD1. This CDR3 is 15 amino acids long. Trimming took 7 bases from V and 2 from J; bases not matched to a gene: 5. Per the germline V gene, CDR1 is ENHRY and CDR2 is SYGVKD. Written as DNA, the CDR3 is TGTGCCATCACGGGACAGGGAGATAACACCGGGGAGCTGTTTTTT. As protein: CAITGQGDNTGELFF.

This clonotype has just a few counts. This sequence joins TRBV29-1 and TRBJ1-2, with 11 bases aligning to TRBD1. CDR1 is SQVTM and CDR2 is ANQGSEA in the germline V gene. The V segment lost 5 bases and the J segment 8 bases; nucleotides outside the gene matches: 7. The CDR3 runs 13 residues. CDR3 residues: CSVIRDRGYGYTF. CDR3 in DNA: TGCAGCGTTATCCGGGACAGGGGGTACGGCTACACCTTC.

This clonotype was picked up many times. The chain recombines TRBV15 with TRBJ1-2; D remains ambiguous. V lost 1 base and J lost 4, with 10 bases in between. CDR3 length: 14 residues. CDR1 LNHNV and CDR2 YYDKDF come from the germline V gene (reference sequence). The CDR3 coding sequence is TGTGCCACCAGCAGAGTCACGCAATCCTATGGCTACACCTTC. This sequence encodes CATSRVTQSYGYTF.

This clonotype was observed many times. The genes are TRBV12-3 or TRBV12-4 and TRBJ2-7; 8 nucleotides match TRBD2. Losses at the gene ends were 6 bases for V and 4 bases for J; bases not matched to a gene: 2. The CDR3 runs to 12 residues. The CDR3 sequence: CASSRGRYEQYV. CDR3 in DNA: TGTGCCAGCAGCCGCGGGAGGTACGAGCAGTACGTC.

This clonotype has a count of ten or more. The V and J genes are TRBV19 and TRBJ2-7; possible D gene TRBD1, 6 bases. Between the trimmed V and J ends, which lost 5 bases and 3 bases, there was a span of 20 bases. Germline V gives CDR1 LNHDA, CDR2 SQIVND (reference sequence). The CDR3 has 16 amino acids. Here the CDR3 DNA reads TGTGCCAGTAGTCCTAAAAGGGGGACCGCGAACTACGAGCAGTACTTC. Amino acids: CASSPKRGTANYEQYF.

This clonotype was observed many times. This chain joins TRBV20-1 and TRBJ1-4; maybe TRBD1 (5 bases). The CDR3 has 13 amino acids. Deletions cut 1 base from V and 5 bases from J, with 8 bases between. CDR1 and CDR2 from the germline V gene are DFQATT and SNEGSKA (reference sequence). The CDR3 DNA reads TGCAGTGCTAGAGGACAGCTCAATGAAAAACTGTTTTTT. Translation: CSARGQLNEKLFF.

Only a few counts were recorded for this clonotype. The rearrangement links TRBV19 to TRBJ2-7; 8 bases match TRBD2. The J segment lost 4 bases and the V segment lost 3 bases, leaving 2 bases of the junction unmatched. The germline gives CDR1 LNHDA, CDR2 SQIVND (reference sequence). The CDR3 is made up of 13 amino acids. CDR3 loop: CASSIQRGYEQYF. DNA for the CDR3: TGTGCCAGTAGTATCCAGCGGGGGTACGAGCAGTACTTC.

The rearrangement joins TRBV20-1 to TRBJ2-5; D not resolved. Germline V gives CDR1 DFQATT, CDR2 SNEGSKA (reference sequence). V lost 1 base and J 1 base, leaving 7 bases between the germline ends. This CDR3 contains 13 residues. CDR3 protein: CSARVYGQETQYF. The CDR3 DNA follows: TGCAGTGCTAGAGTGTACGGCCAAGAGACCCAGTACTTC.

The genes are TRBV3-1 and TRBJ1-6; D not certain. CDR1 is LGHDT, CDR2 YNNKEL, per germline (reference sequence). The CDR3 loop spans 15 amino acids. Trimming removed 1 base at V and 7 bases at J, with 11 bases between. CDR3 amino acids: CASSQGGTGNSPLHF. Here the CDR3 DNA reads TGTGCCAGCAGCCAAGGGGGAACGGGGAATTCACCCCTCCACTTT.

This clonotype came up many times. The CDR3 loop is CSVEDAGQGAQNTEAFF. The DNA of the CDR3 is TGCAGCGTTGAAGATGCGGGTCAGGGAGCACAAAACACTGAAGCTTTCTTT. The gene calls are TRBV29-1 and TRBJ1-1; TRBD1 might be the D (5 bases). V was pared by 0 bases and J by 2 bases, with 19 bases between. The germline CDR1 and CDR2 sequences are SQVTM and ANQGSEA. The CDR3 covers 17 residues.

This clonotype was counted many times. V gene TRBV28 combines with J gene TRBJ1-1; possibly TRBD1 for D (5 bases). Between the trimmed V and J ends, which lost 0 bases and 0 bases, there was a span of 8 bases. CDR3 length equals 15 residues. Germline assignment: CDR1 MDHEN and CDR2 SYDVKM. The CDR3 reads CASSLWGGMNTEAFF. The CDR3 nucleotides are TGTGCCAGCAGTTTATGGGGGGGGATGAACACTGAAGCTTTCTTT.

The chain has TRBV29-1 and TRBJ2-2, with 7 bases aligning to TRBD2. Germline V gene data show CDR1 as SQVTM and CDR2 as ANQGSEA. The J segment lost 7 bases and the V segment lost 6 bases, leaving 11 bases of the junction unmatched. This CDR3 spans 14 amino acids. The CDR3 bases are TGCAGCGTCCGGAGGGAGGGAAACGTCGGGGAGCTGTTTTTT. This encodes CSVRREGNVGELFF.

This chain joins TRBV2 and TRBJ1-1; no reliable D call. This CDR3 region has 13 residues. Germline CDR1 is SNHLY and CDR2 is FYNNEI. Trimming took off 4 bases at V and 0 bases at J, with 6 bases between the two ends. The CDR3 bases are TGTGCCAGCAGTGGCCTCATGAACACTGAAGCTTTCTTT. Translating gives CASSGLMNTEAFF.